These T cell receptor beta chains were read from a single sample in a study of blood T cell repertoires in COVID-19. The repertoire was sequenced with immunoSEQ multiplex PCR; TCRdb's copy has only in-frame clones and lacks some. The sample lists under 100,000 clones, around 92% occurring once. The specimen sequenced was peripheral blood. The receptors stem from a woman aged 55-70 years with active COVID-19. CDR3s include the opening cysteine and the closing phenylalanine or tryptophan. Fields, in order: clone size, D gene, V gene, J gene, CDR3 DNA, CDR3 protein. A D gene is named only where the DNA matches it firmly. Clone sizes are given selectively: once, few, many, or a class where the clone is expanded.

NA	TRBD1	TRBV5-1	TRBJ1-6	TGCGCCAGCAGCTGGGGACAGGTCGGGGGCTCCTATAATTCACCCCTCCACTTT	CASSWGQVGGSYNSPLHF
NA	NA	TRBV9	TRBJ2-2	TGTGCCAGCAGCGGACCTCCGGGACACCTTTTCACCGGGGAGCTGTTTTTT	CASSGPPGHLFTGELFF
NA	TRBD2	TRBV4-3	TRBJ2-3	TGCGCCAGCAGCCAAGATAGCGGGATCCGGCCAGATACGCAGTATTTT	CASSQDSGIRPDTQYF
once	NA	TRBV6-5	TRBJ1-1	TGTGCCAGCAGTCCTCGCAGGAACACTGAAGCTTTCTTT	CASSPRRNTEAFF
NA	NA	TRBV7-2	TRBJ1-2	TGTGCCAGCAGCTTTACCTCAGGGGTCTTTCGGGGCTACACCTTC	CASSFTSGVFRGYTF
NA	NA	TRBV19	TRBJ2-3	TGTGCCAGTAGTAACCGGGTCCTAGATACGCAGTATTTT	CASSNRVLDTQYF
NA	TRBD2	TRBV28	TRBJ2-7	TGTGCCAGCAGTTGGTGGACTAGCGGGCTCTACGAGCAGTACTTC	CASSWWTSGLYEQYF
once	NA	TRBV3-1/TRBV3-2	TRBJ2-7	TGTGCCAGCAGCCAGATGGGCGGCCAGGGGAAGTACGAGCAGTACTTC	CASSQMGGQGKYEQYF
NA	TRBD1	TRBV3-1/TRBV3-2	TRBJ1-1	TGTGCCAGCAGCCCTTACAGGACAGGGCTGAAAACTGAAGCTTTCTTT	CASSPYRTGLKTEAFF
NA	TRBD2	TRBV3-1/TRBV3-2	TRBJ2-5	TGTGCCAGCAGCCCGAAGGGACTAGCGGGGGGACAAGAGACCCAGTACTTC	CASSPKGLAGGQETQYF
NA	TRBD1	TRBV9	TRBJ1-6	TGTGCCAGCAGCGTGACAGGGGGGAGTAATTCACCCCTCCACTTT	CASSVTGGSNSPLHF
NA	NA	TRBV15	TRBJ1-4	TGTGCCACCAGCAGAGATGTGGGGGGGTGGTTGAATAATGAAAAACTGTTTTTT	CATSRDVGGWLNNEKLFF
NA	TRBD2	TRBV27	TRBJ2-3	TGTGCCAGCAGTCGGGGGGGAGGAATTACAGATACGCAGTATTTT	CASSRGGGITDTQYF
NA	TRBD1	TRBV7-2	TRBJ1-6	TGTGCCAGCAGCGCTCGGGACAGGGATTACAGTTCACCCCTCCACTTT	CASSARDRDYSSPLHF
NA	NA	TRBV6-5	TRBJ2-7	TGTGCCAGCAGTTACGCCAGGGGGGCCTACGAGCAGTACTTC	CASSYARGAYEQYF
NA	TRBD2	TRBV20-1	TRBJ2-1	TGCAGTGCGAGTAGCGGGAGGGTGTTTGTAAATGAGCAGTTCTTC	CSASSGRVFVNEQFF
NA	NA	TRBV9	TRBJ2-3	TGTGCCAGCAGCGCCCGGGGGATCGCAGATACGCAGTATTTT	CASSARGIADTQYF
NA	TRBD2	TRBV6-1	TRBJ2-1	TGTGCCAGCAGTGACCCTAGCGGGAGGGCCTTCAATGAGCAGTTCTTC	CASSDPSGRAFNEQFF
NA	NA	TRBV5-4	TRBJ2-6	TGTGCCAGCAGCCTAATTTATACTGGGGCCAACGTCCTGACTTTC	CASSLIYTGANVLTF
NA	TRBD2	TRBV5-5	TRBJ2-3	TGTGCCAGCATCTGGGCGACTAGCGGATACACAGATACGCAGTATTTT	CASIWATSGYTDTQYF
NA	NA	TRBV20-1	TRBJ2-7	TGCAGTGCTAGTATCATTTCCTCCTACGAGCAGTACTTC	CSASIISSYEQYF
once	NA	TRBV9	TRBJ1-3	TGTGCCAGCAGCGTAGGGGGGGGCCCTGGAAACACCATATATTTT	CASSVGGGPGNTIYF
NA	NA	TRBV11-2	TRBJ1-1	TGTGCCAGCAGCTTCGCGGTTACCACTGAAGCTTTCTTT	CASSFAVTTEAFF
NA	NA	TRBV5-5	TRBJ2-7	TGTGCCAGCAGCCCTCTACCTTACGAGCAGTACTTC	CASSPLPYEQYF
NA	TRBD1	TRBV4-1	TRBJ2-7	TGCGCCAGCAGCCAAGCGGGACAGGGAACCCTCGAGCAGTACTTC	CASSQAGQGTLEQYF
NA	NA	TRBV4-3	TRBJ1-4	TGCGCCAGCAGCCAAGATGAGTTTAATGAAAAACTGTTTTTT	CASSQDEFNEKLFF
NA	NA	TRBV7-9	TRBJ2-1	TGTGCCAGCAGCTTAGAGGATCTAGTAGAGTTCTTC	CASSLEDLVEFF
NA	NA	TRBV19	TRBJ1-3	TGTGCCAGTAGGAGGGGGACACAACGCTCTGGAAACACCATATATTTT	CASRRGTQRSGNTIYF
NA	NA	TRBV5-4	TRBJ1-2	TGTGCCAGCAGCCCTGGAGGCGGCACTAACTATGGCTACACCTTC	CASSPGGGTNYGYTF
NA	NA	TRBV5-8	TRBJ2-5	TGTGGACGCCGTGGACATAGGACCCTGCAGACCCAGTACTTC	CGRRGHRTLQTQYF
NA	NA	TRBV19	TRBJ1-4	TGTGCCAGTAGTAATCACAGAAGTAATGAAAAACTGTTTTTT	CASSNHRSNEKLFF
NA	TRBD1	TRBV9	TRBJ1-1	TGTGCCAGCAGCGTAAGCCCGGGACAGGACACTGAAGCTTTCTTT	CASSVSPGQDTEAFF
NA	TRBD1	TRBV5-1	TRBJ2-5	TGCGCCAGCAGCGCCGGGACAGGGGTGACAGAGACCCAGTACTTC	CASSAGTGVTETQYF
NA	TRBD1	TRBV11-2	TRBJ1-4	TGTGCCAGCAGCCCAGGGGACAGGCTTAATGAAAAACTGTTTTTT	CASSPGDRLNEKLFF
NA	NA	TRBV9	TRBJ2-7	TGTGCCAGCAGCCCGGGATCTTACTCCTACGAGCAGTACTTC	CASSPGSYSYEQYF
NA	TRBD1	TRBV29-1	TRBJ1-1	TGCAGCGCTACGGACAGGGGCCTCAACACTGAAGCTTTCTTT	CSATDRGLNTEAFF
NA	TRBD2	TRBV15	TRBJ2-1	TGTGCCACCAGCAGGACTAGCGGGACATACAATGAGCAGTTCTTC	CATSRTSGTYNEQFF
NA	TRBD1	TRBV29-1	TRBJ1-2	TGCAGCGTCCAAAGGACAGGCTATGGCTACACCTTC	CSVQRTGYGYTF
few	TRBD2	TRBV6-6	TRBJ2-7	TGTGCCAGCAGTTACCAACGGGACTACTACGAGCAGTACTTC	CASSYQRDYYEQYF
NA	NA	TRBV4-3	TRBJ2-7	TGCGCCAGCAGCCAAGAGGGCACGTACCCCTACGAGCAGTACTTC	CASSQEGTYPYEQYF
NA	TRBD2	TRBV11-2	TRBJ2-3	TGTGCCAGCAGCACCGGACTAGCGGGAAGCACAGATACGCAGTATTTT	CASSTGLAGSTDTQYF
NA	TRBD1	TRBV10-1	TRBJ1-1	TGCGCCAGCAGTCCGGACAGGGGGCGGATGACTGAAGCTTTCTTT	CASSPDRGRMTEAFF
NA	TRBD1	TRBV10-3	TRBJ2-6	TGTGCCATCAGCCCCGGGACAGGTAACTCTGGGGCCAACGTCCTGACTTTC	CAISPGTGNSGANVLTF
NA	TRBD2	TRBV6-1	TRBJ2-2	TGTGCCAGCAGTGAAGCTCCGACTAGCGGGGCAAACACCGGGGAGCTGTTTTTT	CASSEAPTSGANTGELFF
NA	TRBD2	TRBV18	TRBJ2-4	TGTGCCAGCTCACCAGGACTAGCGGGGGCCGTAGCCAAAAACATTCAGTACTTC	CASSPGLAGAVAKNIQYF
NA	NA	TRBV12-3/TRBV12-4	TRBJ1-6	TGTGCCAGCAGTTTAGGCAGTAATTCACCCCTCCACTTT	CASSLGSNSPLHF
NA	NA	TRBV29-1	TRBJ1-5	TGCAGCGTTGCAGGGCAGAATAGCAATCAGCCCCAGCATTTT	CSVAGQNSNQPQHF
NA	NA	TRBV5-1	TRBJ1-1	TGCGCCAGCAGCTTGGAGGAGGCGAAAGGGGAAGCTTTCTTT	CASSLEEAKGEAFF
NA	NA	TRBV4-1	TRBJ2-5	TGCGCCAGCAGCCAAGTGGGGGGGCGCTTGGAGACCCAGTACTTC	CASSQVGGRLETQYF
NA	NA	TRBV10-2	TRBJ2-1	TGCGCCAGTACGATGAGTTTTAATGAGCAGTTCTTC	CASTMSFNEQFF
NA	NA	TRBV3-1/TRBV3-2	TRBJ1-3	TGTGCCAGCAGCCACCCGGGAAACACCATATATTTT	CASSHPGNTIYF
NA	TRBD2	TRBV9	TRBJ2-3	TGTGCCAGCAGCGTAAGTCCCCTAGCGGGAGGGCCGGCAGATACGCAGTATTTT	CASSVSPLAGGPADTQYF
once	TRBD2	TRBV19	TRBJ2-7	TGTGCCAGTAGTATAGACTCCCTAGCGGGGACCTACGAGCAGTACTTC	CASSIDSLAGTYEQYF
NA	TRBD1	TRBV2	TRBJ2-6	TGTGCCAGCAGCCGGACAGGACTGTCGTCAGGGGCCAACGTCCTGACTTTC	CASSRTGLSSGANVLTF
NA	NA	TRBV5-1	TRBJ1-2	TGCGCCAGCAGTATGGAGAGTAACTATGGCTACACCTTC	CASSMESNYGYTF
NA	NA	TRBV5-5	TRBJ1-6	TGTGCCAGCAGCTCCTACAGGGATAATTCACCCCTCCACTTT	CASSSYRDNSPLHF
NA	NA	TRBV9	TRBJ2-2	TGTGCCAGCAGCGTAGACGAGCACCGGGAGCTGTTTTTT	CASSVDEHRELFF
once	TRBD2	TRBV7-8	TRBJ2-1	TGTGCCAGCAGCTTAGCCGGACGACTCGAGCGGGAGGAGAATGAGCAGTTCTTC	CASSLAGRLEREENEQFF